This T cell receptor beta chain was sequenced during a study of CD8 T cells in Susac syndrome (dated 2019 in TCRdb). Study-wide context: Of the Susac syndrome patients who were sequenced, under 10 were in clinical remission while more than five had clinically active disease. Repertoire sequencing was used to test whether CD8+ T cell activation and differentiation in Susac syndrome was antigen driven. Susac syndrome patients were therapy-naive, on corticosteroids (some also receiving IVIg), or on IVIg alone at blood withdrawal. CD8+ T cell repertoire clonality was compared between approximately 12 healthy donors, around 14 Susac syndrome patients and fewer than 19 multiple sclerosis patients.

RNA was extracted using the RNeasy kit, and about 0.45 to 1 microgram was reverse transcribed with random hexamers. The immunoSEQ multiplex PCR assay, covering 54 Vbeta and 13 Jbeta segments, was used to amplify TCR beta CDR3 regions. Bias from PCR amplification was corrected by using a synthetic template baseline for primer optimization and for computational correction. As for how the authors treated the data: Only productive sequences were kept, with reads annotated to V, D and J genes according to IMGT and analyzed in immunoSEQ Analyzer. Clonality was calculated as one minus the Shannon entropy normalized by log2 of the number of productive unique sequences. For each patient and control, public and private clones were evaluated within the 100 most prevalent clones. Clones were defined as Susac-specific if absent from the healthy and MS cohorts, from approximately 1,100 published viral clones and from other ImmuneACCESS disease sequences. Starting from the raw public reads, TCRdb applied fastp trimming at Q25, assembled clones with MiXCR and retained in-frame beta chains. Rows are unified per CDR3 protein, each entry keeping the most common DNA and genes. The V and J calls, along with clone size, are taken from TCRdb and not from the paper's own processing. The sample data list around 150,000 distinct CDR3 sequences, and approximately 95% of these were observed just once. The top ten hold roughly 0.2% of the sample.

The germline V gene supplies CDR1 SQVTM and CDR2 ANQGSEA. From cysteine to phenylalanine, the CDR3 is 14 amino acids long. Only the CDR3 portion is preserved as DNA: 42 bases, with reading frame beginning at the first base. V sheds 0 bases and J sheds 8 bases, leaving 16 bases between their ends. High-throughput TCR beta sequencing profiled peripheral blood CD8+ and CD4+ T cells from healthy donors, Susac syndrome patients and multiple sclerosis patients. The Susac syndrome patients fulfilled recently defined diagnostic criteria for definite or probable disease. Bulk CD8+ and CD4+ T cells were purified magnetically by negative isolation, whereas CD8+ TEMRA cells were enriched by FACS. Blood was collected in EDTA tubes and processed within 24 hours, with PBMCs isolated through density gradient centrifugation. PBMCs intended for TCR sequencing were frozen in liquid nitrogen and were later thawed in a 37 degrees C water bath. Purity of sorted or isolated CD4+, CD8+ and CD8+ TEMRA cells was at least 90%.

Beyond this particular receptor, the publication reports: Clonal expansion was seen in Susac syndrome CD8+ repertoires, peaking in CD8+ TEMRA cells and being greater in clinically active patients than in remitting ones. The number of individuals in the TCR sequencing and HLA analysis was recognized as being relatively small. Around 15 Susac-specific public clones were identified in the total CD8+ repertoire, and roughly five Susac-specific public clones were identified in the CD8+ TEMRA repertoire.

In regard to this clonotype: What this receptor recognizes is not known. Within one base of it there is no much larger clone, and no base qualities were kept.

The origin of this receptor is a human donor with Susac syndrome. The rearranged segments are TRBV29-1 and TRBJ1-2; TRBD1 is perhaps the D gene, given 6 matching bases. The sequenced sample consisted of CD8+ T cells from PBMCs. This receptor has the CDR3 CSVEDRVTGNGYTF. At the DNA level, the sequence is TGCAGCGTTGAAGATAGAGTAACAGGGAACGGCTACACCTTC.